These 13 T cell receptor beta chains came from one sample sequenced in a study of control samples from healthy donors and cancer patients. The repertoire was sequenced with immunoSEQ multiplex PCR; TCRdb's copy has only in-frame clones and lacks some. In the table there are some 22,000 clones, approximately 85% of which are singletons. Sequenced sample: PBMCs. The origin of the receptors is a man aged 60-69 years with head and neck cancer.

The rearrangement links TRBV7-9 to TRBJ2-1, with 10 bases lining up with TRBD2. Germline lookup yields CDR1 SEHNR and CDR2 FQNEAQ (reference sequence). Trimming at V came to 5 bases and at J to 2 bases, leaving 6 bases not matched to a gene. This CDR3 is 16 amino acids long. CDR3 in amino acids: CASSDLAGGPYNEQFF. The CDR3, as DNA: TGTGCCAGCAGCGACTTAGCGGGAGGCCCCTACAATGAGCAGTTCTTC. The entire variable domain, with the rest obtained from reference TRBV7-9 and TRBJ2-1, is as follows: DTGVSQNPRHKITKRGQNVTFRCDPISEHNRLYWYRQTLGQGPEFLTYFQNEAQLEKSRLLSDRFSAERPKGSFSTLEIQRTEQGDSAMYLCASSDLAGGPYNEQFFGPGTRLTVL.

The V call is TRBV6-5, the J call TRBJ1-6; unclear D gene. The length of the CDR3 is 14 residues. In germline, CDR1 is MNHEY, CDR2 SVGAGI. Trimming took 2 bases from V and 7 from J, leaving 9 bases between them. The CDR3 DNA is TGTGCCAGCAGTTACGGCGGGGAAAATTCACCCCTCCACTTT. Its protein product is CASSYGGENSPLHF.

The chain carries TRBV13 and TRBJ2-1; 10 bases match TRBD1. V gave up 0 bases and J gave up 6 bases; unmatched junction bases: 2. Germline loops: CDR1 PRHDT, CDR2 FYEKMQ (reference sequence). CDR3 length: 15 residues. The CDR3 coding sequence is TGTGCCAGCAGCTTAGGTGGACAGGGGGGCAATGAGCAGTTCTTC. Translating gives CASSLGGQGGNEQFF.

The V call is TRBV9, the J call TRBJ1-3; possible D gene TRBD1, 5 bases. Between the trimmed V and J ends, which lost 4 bases and 0 bases, there was a span of 8 bases. The CDR3 sequence is 14 residues long. Per the germline V gene, CDR1 is SGDLS and CDR2 is YYNGEE. The CDR3 coding sequence is TGTGCCAGCAGCTCCGGGGGCTCTGGAAACACCATATATTTT. Its translation: CASSSGGSGNTIYF. Using reference TRBV9 and TRBJ1-3 for the parts outside the CDR3, the full variable domain is DSGVTQTPKHLITATGQRVTLRCSPRSGDLSVYWYQQSLDQGLQFLIQYYNGEERAKGNILERFSAQQFPDLHSELNLSSLELGDSALYFCASSSGGSGNTIYFGEGSWLTVV.

V is TRBV5-1 and J is TRBJ2-7; 11 positions match TRBD2. V dropped 4 bases and J dropped 3; count of bases not matched to a gene: 6. The CDR3 consists of 15 residues. Germline V gene sequence: CDR1 SGHRS, CDR2 YFSETQ. The CDR3, as DNA: TGCGCCAGCAGCCTAACTAGCGGGAGCTACTACGAGCAGTACGTC. This encodes CASSLTSGSYYEQYV.

V gene TRBV12-3 or TRBV12-4 combines with J gene TRBJ1-2; D possibly corresponds to TRBD1 (5 bases). V lost 4 bases to trimming and J lost 8 bases, with 14 bases between them. This CDR3 comprises 13 residues. The CDR3 coding sequence is TGTGCCAGCAGTTCCTTCGGCGGACAAGGCTACACCTTC. Its translation is CASSSFGGQGYTF.

This clone occurred once. The chain couples TRBV27 to TRBJ2-1; TRBD2 might be the D (7 bases). Germline V gene lookup returns CDR1 MNHEY and CDR2 SMNVEV (reference sequence). Trimming left V 6 bases short and J 6 bases short, with 18 bases between. The CDR3 extends over 15 amino acids. The CDR3 loop is CASSQGGAGVNEQFF. CDR3 nucleotide sequence: TGTGCCAGCAGCCAAGGGGGGGCGGGGGTCAATGAGCAGTTCTTC.

This clone was detected only a few times. This sequence joins TRBV7-9 and TRBJ1-1, with D maybe TRBD1 (6 bases). This CDR3 has 15 residues. Trimming took off 4 bases at V and 4 bases at J, with 16 bases between the two ends. CDR1 and CDR2 (germline): SEHNR, FQNEAQ (reference sequence). This CDR3 is CASSWPGAGSTEAFF. CDR3 sequence (DNA): TGTGCCAGCAGCTGGCCGGGGGCAGGCTCCACTGAAGCTTTCTTT.

The chain links TRBV7-2 to TRBJ2-7; D gene uncertain. The germline V and J ends were trimmed by 5 bases and 3 bases, with 11 bases remaining between them. CDR3 length: 13 amino acids. Germline loops: CDR1 SGHTA, CDR2 FQGNSA. CDR3 amino acids: CASSPRPDYEQYF. DNA of the CDR3: TGTGCCAGCAGCCCGCGACCGGACTACGAGCAGTACTTC.

Note on this clone: One end of the junction varies from germline; a read error may be responsible. The chain has TRBV18 and TRBJ2-1; D gene unclear. This CDR3 has 10 amino acids. Germline CDR1 and CDR2: KGHSH and LQKENI. The CDR3 is CASSSNEQFF. CDR3 nucleotides: TGTGCCAGCTCCTCCAATGAGCAGTTCTTC.

The chain links TRBV2 to TRBJ1-2, with D possibly TRBD1 on 6 matching bases. The ends were cut back, 6 bases at V and 4 bases at J, with 12 bases in the middle. The CDR3 contains 13 residues. Germline assignment: CDR1 SNHLY and CDR2 FYNNEI. Here the CDR3 reads CASRDSEAYGYTF. For the CDR3, the DNA is TGTGCCAGCAGGGACAGTGAAGCCTATGGCTACACCTTC.

The J gene is TRBJ1-1, the V gene TRBV13; TRBD1 might be the D (6 bases). This CDR3 has 17 residues. Germline V gives CDR1 PRHDT, CDR2 FYEKMQ (reference sequence). Deletions cut 1 base from V and 4 bases from J, with 19 bases between. The CDR3 DNA is TGTGCCAGCAGCTTAGAAAGGGAACAGGGCTTGGGCACTGAAGCTTTCTTT. Translating gives CASSLEREQGLGTEAFF.

The V gene is TRBV2, the J gene TRBJ1-2; TRBD1 matches 8 bases. CDR1 is SNHLY, CDR2 FYNNEI, per germline. There are 15 residues in the CDR3. The V segment lost 8 bases and the J segment 7 bases; nucleotides outside the gene matches: 15. The DNA of the CDR3 is TGTGCCAGCTCCATTACAGGGGGAGGTCTCTCTGGCTACACCTTC. It translates to CASSITGGGLSGYTF.